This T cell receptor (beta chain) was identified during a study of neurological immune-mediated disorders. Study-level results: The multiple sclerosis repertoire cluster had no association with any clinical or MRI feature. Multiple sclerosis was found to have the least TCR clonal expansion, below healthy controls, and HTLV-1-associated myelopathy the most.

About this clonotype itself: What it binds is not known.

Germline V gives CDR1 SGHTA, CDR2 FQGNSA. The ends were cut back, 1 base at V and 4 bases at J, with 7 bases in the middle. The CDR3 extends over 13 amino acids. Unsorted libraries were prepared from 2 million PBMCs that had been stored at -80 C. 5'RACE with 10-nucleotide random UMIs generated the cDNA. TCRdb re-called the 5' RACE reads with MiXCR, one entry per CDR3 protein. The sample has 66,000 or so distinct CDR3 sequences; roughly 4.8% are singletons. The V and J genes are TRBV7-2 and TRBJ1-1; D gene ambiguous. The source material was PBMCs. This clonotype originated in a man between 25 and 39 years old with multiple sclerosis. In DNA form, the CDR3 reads TGTGCCAGCAGCTTAGGTTTGCGCACTGAAGCTTTCTTT. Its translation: CASSLGLRTEAFF.